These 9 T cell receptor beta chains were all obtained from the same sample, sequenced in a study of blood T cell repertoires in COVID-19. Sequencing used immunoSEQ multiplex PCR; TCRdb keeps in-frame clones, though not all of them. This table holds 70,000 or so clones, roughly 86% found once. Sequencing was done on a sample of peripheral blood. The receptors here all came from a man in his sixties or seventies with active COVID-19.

The chain's CDR3 is CATSRGGEHNSPLHF. CDR3 sequence (DNA): TGTGCCACCAGCAGAGGGGGGGAACATAATTCACCCCTCCACTTT. V usage is TRBV15 and J usage is TRBJ1-6; perhaps TRBD1 as D (5 bases). The CDR3 is made up of 15 amino acids. Trimming stripped 1 base from V and 5 bases from J, with 9 bases between. From germline, CDR1 is LNHNV and CDR2 YYDKDF (reference sequence).

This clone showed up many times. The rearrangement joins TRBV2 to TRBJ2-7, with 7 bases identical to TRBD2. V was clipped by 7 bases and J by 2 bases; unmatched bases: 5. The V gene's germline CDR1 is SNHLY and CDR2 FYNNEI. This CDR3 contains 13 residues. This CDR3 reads CASNPTSTYEQYF. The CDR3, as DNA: TGTGCCAGCAACCCGACTAGCACCTACGAGCAGTACTTC.

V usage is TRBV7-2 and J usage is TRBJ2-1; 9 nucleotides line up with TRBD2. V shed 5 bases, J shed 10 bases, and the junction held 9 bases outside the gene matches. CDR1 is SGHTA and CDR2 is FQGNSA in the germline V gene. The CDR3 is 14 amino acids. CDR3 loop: CASSPWGLASEQFF. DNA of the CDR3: TGTGCCAGCAGCCCCTGGGGACTAGCCTCAGAGCAGTTCTTC. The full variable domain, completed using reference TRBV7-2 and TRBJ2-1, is GAGVSQSPSNKVTEKGKDVELRCDPISGHTALYWYRQSLGQGLEFLIYFQGNSAPDKSGLPSDRFSAERTGGSVSTLTIQRTQQEDSAVYLCASSPWGLASEQFFGPGTRLTVL.

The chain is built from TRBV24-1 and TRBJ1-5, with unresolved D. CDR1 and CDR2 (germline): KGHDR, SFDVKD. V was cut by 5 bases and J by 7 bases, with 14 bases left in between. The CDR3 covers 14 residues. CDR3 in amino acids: CATSASASGQPQHF. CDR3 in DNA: TGTGCCACCAGTGCGTCGGCCTCGGGGCAGCCCCAGCATTTT.

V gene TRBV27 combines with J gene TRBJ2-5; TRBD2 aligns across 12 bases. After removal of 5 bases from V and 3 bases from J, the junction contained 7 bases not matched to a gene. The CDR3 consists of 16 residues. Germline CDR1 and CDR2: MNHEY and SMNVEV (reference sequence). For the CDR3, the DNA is TGTGCCAGCAGTAGGACTAGCGGGGTCGGCAAAGAGACCCAGTACTTC. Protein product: CASSRTSGVGKETQYF.

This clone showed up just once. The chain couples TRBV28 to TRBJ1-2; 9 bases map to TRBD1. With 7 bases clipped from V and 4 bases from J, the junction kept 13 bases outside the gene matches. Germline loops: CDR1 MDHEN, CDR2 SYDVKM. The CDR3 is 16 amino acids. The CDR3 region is CASTIGTGRTGYGYTF. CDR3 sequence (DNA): TGTGCCAGCACCATCGGGACAGGGAGGACGGGCTATGGCTACACCTTC.

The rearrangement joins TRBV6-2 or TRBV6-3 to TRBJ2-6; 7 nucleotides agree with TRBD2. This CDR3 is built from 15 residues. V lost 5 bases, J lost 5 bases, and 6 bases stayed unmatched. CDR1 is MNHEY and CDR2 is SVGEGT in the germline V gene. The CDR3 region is CASSDPAGWANVLTF. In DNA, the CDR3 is TGTGCCAGCAGTGACCCAGCGGGATGGGCCAACGTCCTGACTTTC.

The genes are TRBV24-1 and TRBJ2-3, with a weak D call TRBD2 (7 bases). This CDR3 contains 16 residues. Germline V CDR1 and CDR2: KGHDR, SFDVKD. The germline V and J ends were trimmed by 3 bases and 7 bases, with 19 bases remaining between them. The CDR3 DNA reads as TGTGCCACCAGTGATATGGGGGGGGCAGAATTCAATACGCAGTATTTT. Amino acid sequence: CATSDMGGAEFNTQYF.

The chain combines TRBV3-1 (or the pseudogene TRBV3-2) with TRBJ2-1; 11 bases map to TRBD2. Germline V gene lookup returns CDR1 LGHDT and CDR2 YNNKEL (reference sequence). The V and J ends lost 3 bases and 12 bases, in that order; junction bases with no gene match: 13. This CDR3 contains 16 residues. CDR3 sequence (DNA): TGTGCCAGCAGCCACATACCGGGACTAGCGGTTCTCGGGCAGTTCTTC. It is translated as CASSHIPGLAVLGQFF.